The rows below give T cell receptor beta chains drawn from one sample of a study of read filtering for tumor transcriptome and immune sequencing. TCRdb reprocessed the reads via MiXCR and lists one record per CDR3 protein. The data contain roughly 59,000 distinct CDR3 sequences, roughly 18% of them seen just once; the ten biggest clones take up about a tenth. Sequenced sample: a population of CD138-negative cells sorted from bone marrow. These receptors came from a donor over 35 with multiple myeloma. Each CDR3 is given with its conserved first and last residue. Fields, in order: V gene, clone size, J gene, CDR3 protein. The size of a clone is reported for some rows only, either as once, few or many, or as a class for expanded clones.

>TRBV11-2|many|TRBJ2-1
CASSSALGRLGNEQFF
>TRBV18|many|TRBJ2-2
CASSPLNTGELFF
>TRBV4-1|few|TRBJ2-7
CASSQEEAGHLAEQYF
>TRBV9|few|TRBJ2-3
CASSVGTGGRADTQYF
>TRBV6-2/TRBV6-3|NA|TRBJ2-5
CASRLSGRRETQHF
>TRBV29-1|many|TRBJ2-2
CSVGLGTSQTGELFF
>TRBV5-1|many|TRBJ2-7
CASSIGRDYEQYF
>TRBV20-1|many|TRBJ2-1
CSASDWLDPLLEQFF
>TRBV20-1|many|TRBJ2-2
CSAYSSGGATGELFF
>TRBV20-1|many|TRBJ2-3
CSARARTSDSHTQYF
>TRBV6-5|many|TRBJ2-7
CASKLAYEQYF
>TRBV20-1|many|TRBJ2-5
CSARAGGGQETQYF
>TRBV6-1|NA|TRBJ2-2
CASTIPGVSITGELFF
>TRBV11-2|few|TRBJ2-2
CASSSLRRGITGELFF
>TRBV3-1|many|TRBJ2-7
CASSHGRSGEQYF
>TRBV29-1|many|TRBJ2-3
CSSKGVDSGTDTQYF
>TRBV30|NA|TRBJ1-1
CAWMTGHMNTKAFF
>TRBV19|once|TRBJ1-5
CASISGGNQPQHF
>TRBV20-1|many|TRBJ2-1
CSAREGRGEQFF
>TRBV29-1|many|TRBJ1-2
CSVRTGLRDGYTF
>TRBV19|many|TRBJ2-7
CASIGREEGEQYF
>TRBV5-1|NA|NA
CASSLGTNTDTQHF
>TRBV12-3/TRBV12-4|few|TRBJ2-7
CASSLPGIHEQYF
>TRBV7-9|many|TRBJ2-1
CASSLVLLAASYNEQFF